This record concerns one T cell receptor (gamma chain) sequence. The antigen remains undetermined. RNA was extracted from the cells and then reverse transcribed. CDR3 amplicons came from multiplex PCR with pooled V-gene forward and constant-region reverse primers. TCRdb fed the multiplex PCR reads to CATT. The table includes approximately 8,700 gamma-chain clones, roughly 56% detected once. The CDR3 contains 13 residues. Germline CDR1 and CDR2: VTNTFY and YDVSTARD (reference sequence). Trimming at V came to 6 bases and at J to 4 bases, leaving 9 bases not matched to a gene. The sorted cells were CD3+ Vdelta1+ Vdelta2- thymocytes from alphabeta-depleted thymus. Between roughly 97% and 99.6% of sorted thymocytes were Vdelta1+. These data come from a study of Vδ1+ human thymocytes. Whole-study results and caveats: Despite high sort purity, roughly 19% of thymic T cell receptor delta sequences were Vdelta2. Unexpected Vdelta2 sequences could cause misinterpretation of bulk repertoire data. Thymic TRG and TRD repertoires appeared highly polyclonal.

The chain couples TRGV3 to TRGJ1 or TRGJ2. TCRdb lists no J gene, so it was determined here by aligning the DNA to germline. The specimen was Vdelta1+ gamma-delta thymocytes from the thymus. Subset indicated: FACS-sorted CD3+ TCRalphabeta- TCRVdelta1+ TCRVdelta2- thymocytes. The TCR comes from a girl less than two years old who had congenital heart surgery. The CDR3 reads CATWPPYYYKKLF. The CDR3 region has the DNA TGTGCCACCTGGCCCCCGTACTATTATAAGAAACTCTTT.